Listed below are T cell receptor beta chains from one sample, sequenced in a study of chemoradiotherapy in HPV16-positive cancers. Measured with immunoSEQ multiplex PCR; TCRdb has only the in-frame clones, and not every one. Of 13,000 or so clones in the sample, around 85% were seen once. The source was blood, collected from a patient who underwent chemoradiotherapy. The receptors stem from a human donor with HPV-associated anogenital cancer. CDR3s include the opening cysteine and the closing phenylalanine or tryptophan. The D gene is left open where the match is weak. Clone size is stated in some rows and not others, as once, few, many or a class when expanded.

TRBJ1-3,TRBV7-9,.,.,TGTGCCAGCAGCGTTAGCGCCAGGGTGGTAGCTGGAAACACCATATATTTT,CASSVSARVVAGNTIYF
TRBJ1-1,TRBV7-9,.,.,TGTGCCAGCAGCTTACAACTCGAAGCTTTCTTT,CASSLQLEAFF
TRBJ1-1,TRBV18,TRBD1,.,TGTGCCAGCTCACAAAAACAGGGGGCTGAAGCTTTCTTT,CASSQKQGAEAFF
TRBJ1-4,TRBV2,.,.,TGTGCCAGCAGCGCAGCGGGGGGATACGAAAAACTGTTTTTT,CASSAAGGYEKLFF
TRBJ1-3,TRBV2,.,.,TGTGCCAGCAGTGAAACAGGACTCTCTGGAAACACCATATATTTT,CASSETGLSGNTIYF
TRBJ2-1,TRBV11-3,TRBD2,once,TGTGCCAGCAGCTTCCTAGCGGGGGGTACCGATGAGCAGTTCTTC,CASSFLAGGTDEQFF
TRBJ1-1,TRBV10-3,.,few,TGTGCCTCAAGAGATCACACTGAAGCTTTCTTT,CASRDHTEAFF
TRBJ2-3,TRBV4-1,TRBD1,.,TGCGCCAGCAGCCGGACGGGACAGAGGGTCAGTCAGGATACGCAGTATTTT,CASSRTGQRVSQDTQYF
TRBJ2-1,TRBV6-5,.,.,TGTGCCAGCGCAGAAGCGGGTTCTCGAAATGAGCAGTTCTTC,CASAEAGSRNEQFF
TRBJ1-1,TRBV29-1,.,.,TGCAGCGTTGGCCACTTTGCAGGTGGCACTGAAGCTTTCTTT,CSVGHFAGGTEAFF
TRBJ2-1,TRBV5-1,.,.,TGCGCCAGCAGCGAAGAAGGTCTAGCGAGTTCCTACAATGAGCAGTTCTTC,CASSEEGLASSYNEQFF
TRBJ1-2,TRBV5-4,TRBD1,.,TGTGCCAGCAGCTTACAGGGGGTGTCTGGCTACACCTTC,CASSLQGVSGYTF
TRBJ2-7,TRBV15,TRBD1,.,TGTGCCACCAGCAAACGGACAGGTATCCTCGACGAGCAGTACTTC,CATSKRTGILDEQYF
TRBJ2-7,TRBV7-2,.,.,TGTGCCAGCAGCTTAGGGGCGTTGGCCGCAGCCCAGTACTTC,CASSLGALAAAQYF
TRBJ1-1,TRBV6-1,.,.,TGTGCCAGCATGCGATTGGGGAACACTGAAGCTTTCTTT,CASMRLGNTEAFF
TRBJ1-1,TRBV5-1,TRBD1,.,TGCGCCAGCAGCTTGACCTGGACAGGGGTAACCACTGAAGCTTTCTTT,CASSLTWTGVTTEAFF
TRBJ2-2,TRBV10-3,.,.,TGTGCCATCACGGGGCAGAGCACCGGGGAGCTGTTTTTT,CAITGQSTGELFF
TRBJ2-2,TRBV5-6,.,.,TGTGCCAGCAGCTTGGTGTCCGGGGAGCTGTTTTTT,CASSLVSGELFF
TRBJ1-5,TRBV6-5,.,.,TGTGCCAGCAGTCCCAAGATAACTAGCAATCAGCCCCAGCATTTT,CASSPKITSNQPQHF
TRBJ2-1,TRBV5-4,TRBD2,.,TGTGCCAGCAGAAATAAGGTCCTAGCGGGGGGGGATGAGCAGTTCTTC,CASRNKVLAGGDEQFF
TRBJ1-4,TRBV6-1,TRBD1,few,TGTGCCAGCAGTACCCGACAGGGAACGGGCGAAAAACTGTTTTTT,CASSTRQGTGEKLFF
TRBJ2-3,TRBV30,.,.,TGTGCCTGGAGGGGGGACCGCAGCACAGATACGCAGTATTTT,CAWRGDRSTDTQYF
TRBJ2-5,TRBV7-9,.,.,TGTGCCAGCAGCTTAGCCCATTACCAAGAGACCCAGTACTTC,CASSLAHYQETQYF
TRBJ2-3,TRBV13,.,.,TGTGCCAGCAGCTTAGGCGGGGGCCCTTCAGATACGCAGTATTTT,CASSLGGGPSDTQYF
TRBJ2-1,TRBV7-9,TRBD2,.,TGTGCCAGCAGCCTTCCCCGACTAGCGGAGACCTACAATGAGCAGTTCTTC,CASSLPRLAETYNEQFF
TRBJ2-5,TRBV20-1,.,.,TGCAGTGCTAGCCCTGGCAACGCCCAGTACTTC,CSASPGNAQYF
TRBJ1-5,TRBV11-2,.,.,TGTGCCAGCAGCTTTAGCCAGGATCAGCCCCAGCATTTT,CASSFSQDQPQHF
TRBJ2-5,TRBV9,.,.,TGTGCCAGCAGCGTATGGGGATCGGAGACCCAGTACTTC,CASSVWGSETQYF
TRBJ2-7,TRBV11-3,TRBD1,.,TGTGCCAGCAGCCCTGGACAGGGGGCCTACGAGCAGTACTTC,CASSPGQGAYEQYF
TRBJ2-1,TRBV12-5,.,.,TGTGCTAGTGGTTTGTCCATAACACAGCGTTCCTACAATGAGCAGTTCTTC,CASGLSITQRSYNEQFF
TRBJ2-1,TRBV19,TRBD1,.,TGTGCCAGTAGTATACAGGGGGCCTACAATGAGCAGTTCTTC,CASSIQGAYNEQFF
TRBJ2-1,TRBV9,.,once,TGTGCCAGCAGCCCCCAATACAATGAGCAGTTCTTC,CASSPQYNEQFF
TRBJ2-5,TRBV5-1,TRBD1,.,TGCGCCAGCAGCAGGAGGACAGGGGAAGAGACCCAGTACTTC,CASSRRTGEETQYF
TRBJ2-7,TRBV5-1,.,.,TGCGCCAGCAGCTTGGACTGGACCTACGAGCAGTACTTC,CASSLDWTYEQYF
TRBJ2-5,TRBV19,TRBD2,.,TGTGCCAGCCGGGGGGGACTAGCGGGGGACCAAGAGACCCAGTACTTC,CASRGGLAGDQETQYF
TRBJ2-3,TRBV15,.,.,TGTGCCACCAGCAGACAGGCGGCAGATACGCAGTATTTT,CATSRQAADTQYF
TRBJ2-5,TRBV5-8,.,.,TGTGCCAGCAGCATAGGACGCGATTGGGGAGAGACCCAGTACTTC,CASSIGRDWGETQYF
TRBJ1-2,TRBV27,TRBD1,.,TGTGCCAGCAGTCCCGGGACAGCTATCTATGGCTACACCTTC,CASSPGTAIYGYTF
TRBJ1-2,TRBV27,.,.,TGTGCCAGCAGCCCATTGGGAACGCCCTATGGCTACACCTTC,CASSPLGTPYGYTF
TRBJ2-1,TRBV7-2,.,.,TGTGCCAGCAGCTTAGACGTGCGAACCTCCTCCTACAATGAGCAGTTCTTC,CASSLDVRTSSYNEQFF
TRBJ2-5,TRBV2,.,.,TGTGCCAGCAGTGCCAGCGGGCAAGAGACCCAGTACTTC,CASSASGQETQYF
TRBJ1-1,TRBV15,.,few,TGTGCCACCAGCAGAGTTCCAGGGAGAGCTGAAGCTTTCTTT,CATSRVPGRAEAFF
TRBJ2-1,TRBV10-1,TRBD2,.,TGCGCCAGCAGCTTGGGACTAGCTGGGAATGAGCAGTTCTTC,CASSLGLAGNEQFF
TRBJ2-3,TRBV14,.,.,TGTGCCAGCAGCCAAGACCCCTCCTTCCGAAACACAGATACGCAGTATTTT,CASSQDPSFRNTDTQYF
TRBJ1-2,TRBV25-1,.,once,TGTGCCAGCAGTGAATATTCCGCGGATGGCTACACCTTC,CASSEYSADGYTF
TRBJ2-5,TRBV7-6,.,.,TGTGCCAGCAGCCACCGACCCCAAGAGACCCAGTACTTC,CASSHRPQETQYF
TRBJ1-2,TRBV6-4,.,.,TGTGCCAGCAGTGAGAATTTCTGGACGCACTCTAACTATGGCTACACCTTC,CASSENFWTHSNYGYTF
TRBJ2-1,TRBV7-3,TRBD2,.,TGTGCCAGCAGCTTAAAGGGGACTAGCGGGGGGTCCGATGAGCAGTTCTTC,CASSLKGTSGGSDEQFF
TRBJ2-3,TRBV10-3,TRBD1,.,TGTGCCATCAGTGGACAGGGCGGCACAGATACGCAGTATTTT,CAISGQGGTDTQYF
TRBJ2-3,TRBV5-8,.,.,TGTGCCAGCAGCTCCGTGGATACGCAGTATTTT,CASSSVDTQYF
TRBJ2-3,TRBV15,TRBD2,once,TGTGCCACCAGCAGAGAAGGACTAGCGGTCCCCACAGATACGCAGTATTTT,CATSREGLAVPTDTQYF
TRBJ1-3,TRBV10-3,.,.,TGTGCCATCAGTTCGGACAACTCTGGAAACACCATATATTTT,CAISSDNSGNTIYF
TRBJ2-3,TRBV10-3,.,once,TGTGCCATCGTAGGGGCGGGGGATACGCAGTATTTT,CAIVGAGDTQYF
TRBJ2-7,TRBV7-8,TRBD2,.,TGTGCCAGCAGCGTTGGGGGGGGTCGAGAGCAGTACTTC,CASSVGGGREQYF
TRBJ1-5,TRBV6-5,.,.,TGTGCCAGCAGTTACTCCCAAGAAAATCAGCCCCAGCATTTT,CASSYSQENQPQHF
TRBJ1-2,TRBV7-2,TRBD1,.,TGTGCCAGCAGCCAGGGGGGGAACTATGGCTACACCTTC,CASSQGGNYGYTF